The rows below give T cell receptor beta chains drawn from one sample of a study of molecular identifiers for immune sequencing clone quantification. TCRdb called the PCR reads again in MiXCR, with one record for every CDR3 protein. The table shows under 650,000 distinct CDR3 sequences, with nearly 20% occurring only once. The sequenced material came from naive CD8+ T cells from blood, with Jurkat cell RNA spiked in. These receptors were taken from a human donor in good health. Some libraries in this study had Jurkat cell RNA spiked in. Both conserved end residues are part of each CDR3. D genes are given only for firm matches. A row's size may be missing; if present it is once, few, many or a size class.

d_call: TRBD2; j_call: TRBJ2-4; clone_size: many; v_call: TRBV2; cdr3_aa: CASSDQAGLAKNIQYF; cdr3_nt: TGTGCCAGCAGTGACCAAGCGGGGTTAGCCAAAAACATTCAGTACTTC
d_call: -; j_call: TRBJ2-5; clone_size: few; v_call: TRBV19; cdr3_aa: CASSMGPEETQYF; cdr3_nt: TGTGCCAGTAGTATGGGGCCAGAAGAGACCCAGTACTTC
d_call: -; j_call: TRBJ1-4; clone_size: many; v_call: TRBV28; cdr3_aa: CASSEVGSYEKLFF; cdr3_nt: TGTGCCAGCAGCGAGGTCGGTTCTTATGAAAAACTGTTTTTT
d_call: -; j_call: TRBJ1-2; clone_size: few; v_call: TRBV20-1; cdr3_aa: CSAYYRAQNYGYTF; cdr3_nt: TGCAGTGCTTATTACAGGGCCCAGAACTATGGCTACACCTTC
d_call: -; j_call: TRBJ1-5; clone_size: many; v_call: TRBV7-9; cdr3_aa: CASSLVVGGADNNQPQHF; cdr3_nt: TGTGCCAGCAGCTTAGTAGTAGGGGGGGCAGATAACAATCAGCCCCAGCATTTT
d_call: -; j_call: TRBJ1-4; clone_size: -; v_call: TRBV11-2; cdr3_aa: CASSRWGGQGNEKLFF; cdr3_nt: TGTGCCAGCAGCAGGTGGGGGGGGCAAGGTAATGAAAAACTGTTTTTT
d_call: TRBD1; j_call: TRBJ2-2; clone_size: -; v_call: TRBV6-6; cdr3_aa: CASEQGAGELFF; cdr3_nt: TGTGCCAGCGAACAGGGGGCCGGGGAGCTGTTTTTT
d_call: TRBD1; j_call: TRBJ2-1; clone_size: few; v_call: TRBV19; cdr3_aa: CASSIGARGPDEQFF; cdr3_nt: TGTGCCAGTAGTATAGGGGCCAGGGGGCCCGATGAGCAGTTCTTC
d_call: -; j_call: TRBJ2-2; clone_size: many; v_call: TRBV6-1; cdr3_aa: CASGNRADTGELFF; cdr3_nt: TGTGCCAGCGGTAACAGAGCCGACACCGGGGAGCTGTTTTTT
d_call: -; j_call: TRBJ2-7; clone_size: -; v_call: TRBV10-3; cdr3_aa: CAISDVGGSYEQYF; cdr3_nt: TGTGCCATCAGTGATGTCGGGGGATCCTACGAGCAGTACTTC
d_call: TRBD1; j_call: TRBJ1-1; clone_size: -; v_call: TRBV7-9; cdr3_aa: CASSFSRGRDTEAFF; cdr3_nt: TGTGCCAGCAGCTTTAGCAGGGGGAGGGACACTGAAGCTTTCTTT
d_call: -; j_call: TRBJ1-4; clone_size: many; v_call: TRBV7-9; cdr3_aa: CASSPGVGHEKLFF; cdr3_nt: TGTGCCAGCAGCCCCGGAGTAGGGCATGAAAAACTGTTTTTT
d_call: -; j_call: TRBJ2-2; clone_size: many; v_call: TRBV28; cdr3_aa: CASSFFETPNTGELFF; cdr3_nt: TGTGCCAGCAGTTTCTTCGAGACACCAAACACCGGGGAGCTGTTTTTT
d_call: TRBD2; j_call: TRBJ2-2; clone_size: many; v_call: TRBV27; cdr3_aa: CASSSRTSGNTGELFF; cdr3_nt: TGTGCCAGCAGTTCAAGGACTAGCGGGAACACCGGGGAGCTGTTTTTT
d_call: -; j_call: TRBJ2-7; clone_size: -; v_call: TRBV27; cdr3_aa: CASSVKPAYEQYF; cdr3_nt: TGTGCCAGCAGCGTCAAGCCTGCCTACGAGCAGTACTTC
d_call: -; j_call: TRBJ2-5; clone_size: few; v_call: TRBV19; cdr3_aa: CASSRRPSWLETQYF; cdr3_nt: TGTGCCAGTAGTAGGAGACCCTCTTGGCTAGAGACCCAGTACTTC
d_call: TRBD1; j_call: TRBJ2-3; clone_size: few; v_call: TRBV7-2; cdr3_aa: CASSDRIQGGTDTQYF; cdr3_nt: TGTGCCAGCAGCGACCGAATACAGGGGGGCACAGATACGCAGTATTTT
d_call: -; j_call: TRBJ2-7; clone_size: -; v_call: TRBV15; cdr3_aa: CATSRDRTSYEQYF; cdr3_nt: TGTGCCACCAGCAGAGATCGGACGTCCTACGAGCAGTACTTC
d_call: -; j_call: TRBJ1-2; clone_size: -; v_call: TRBV27; cdr3_aa: CASSLLSGSLSGYTF; cdr3_nt: TGTGCCAGCAGTTTATTGTCAGGATCGCTCAGTGGCTACACCTTC
d_call: TRBD2; j_call: TRBJ2-7; clone_size: many; v_call: TRBV5-1; cdr3_aa: CASSFGGFDEQYF; cdr3_nt: TGCGCCAGCAGCTTCGGGGGGTTCGACGAGCAGTACTTC
d_call: TRBD1; j_call: TRBJ2-7; clone_size: many; v_call: TRBV7-9; cdr3_aa: CASSRDSVTYEQYF; cdr3_nt: TGTGCCAGCAGCCGGGACAGCGTAACCTACGAGCAGTACTTC